Listed here is a single T cell receptor beta chain. Its antigen is not identified. Germline-derived CDR1 and CDR2 are GTSNPN and SVGIG (reference sequence). Germline trimming cut 2 bases from V and 0 bases from J; bases unmatched to any gene: 4. This CDR3 is 16 amino acids long. This record comes from a study of glioma-infiltrating T cells. Study-wide points: Tissue and blood shared very few CDR3 sequences. Above-expected tissue-blood divergence occurred in all gliomas, most in low-grade ones.

Amplification of TCR alpha and beta CDR3 regions from RNA used iRepertoire nested multiplex PCR. TCRdb fed the multiplex PCR reads into MiXCR, producing one record per CDR3 protein. The sample contains 84,000 or so distinct CDR3 sequences, 23% of which appear only once. This clonotype was sampled from a human donor with low-grade glioma or glioblastoma, undergoing nonglioma brain surgery, or in good health (not recorded which). The V call is TRBV30, the J call TRBJ2-3; 11 bases agree with TRBD2. The specimen was glioma tissue, nonneoplastic brain tissue, or PBMCs (not recorded which). The CDR3 sequence is CAWSTGTSGSTDTQYF. CDR3 DNA: TGTGCCTGGAGTACCGGGACTAGCGGAAGCACAGATACGCAGTATTTT.